Here is one T cell receptor (beta chain) with its context. This clonotype came up many times. Its antigen has not been determined. The sample holds no much larger clone one base away, and base qualities are not on file. A patient counted as having stable Graves' hyperthyroidism if no progression to ophthalmopathy occurred over 18 months of follow-up. Hyperthyroidism patients were aged 18 to 65 years and newly diagnosed, with disease duration of less than 2 months. Any patient with an uncontrolled infection, another autoimmune disease, pregnancy or lactation was excluded. Diagnoses were established on the basis of clinical symptoms, serum thyroxine and TRAb, thyroid ultrasound, and orbital computed tomography. PBMCs were isolated from 7.5 to 10 ml of fresh peripheral blood by Ficoll-Paque density gradient centrifugation. Total RNA was extracted with Trizol reagent, and quality was checked on an Agilent 2100 Bioanalyzer.

CDR1 and CDR2, per the germline V gene (reference sequence), are SEHNR and FQNEAQ. The junction shows trimming of 0 bases on V and 1 base on J, plus 9 bases between the germline ends. The CDR3 goes from the cysteine to the phenylalanine over 15 residues. Of all the DNA, just the CDR3 is kept, 45 bases in frame from base 1. Amplification of TCR beta CDR3 regions was carried out from RNA transcripts. For the first round of RT-PCR on the TCR CDR3, the HTBI primer set was used together with the Qiagen OneStep RT-PCR kit. Libraries were constructed in a second round of multiplex PCR, after which size selection and purification were performed. Libraries were sequenced paired-end with 100 bp reads on an Illumina HiSeq2000. Processing in the source paper ran as follows. Raw data were processed with SOAPnuke, discarding reads with adapters, uncalled bases, mean Phred below 15, or no exact constant-primer or identifier match. High-quality paired reads were merged with COPE v1.2.5, and unique nucleotide sequences were defined as clonotypes. MiTCR v1.1 was used to align clonotypes to the IMGT TRBV, TRBD and TRBJ reference segments. Analysis was restricted to V-J combinations with a frequency above 0.0001, which covered 98% to 99.2% of repertoires. A TCS score was defined as the ratio between F50 (clonal expansion) and ExV (chaos), using BLOSUM62-based TCRdist between CDR3 peptides within each V-J. Welch's t-statistics and random forest reduced 450 to 600 V-J features to 13, which were used in a naive Bayes classifier (R e1071). TCRdb handled the public reads itself, with Q25 trimming in fastp and clone calling in MiXCR, and kept productive beta chains. Each record represents a unique CDR3 protein, reported with the most common genes and DNA among its rows. TCRdb, not the authors, supplied the V and J calls. The sample yields 550,000 to 800,000 distinct CDR3 sequences; around 15% were counted once. The ten largest clones capture around 15% of the sample.

The data derive from a study of T cells in Graves' hyperthyroidism and ophthalmopathy (dated by TCRdb to about 2019). For the study in its entirety: Peripheral blood samples were taken at initial diagnosis, before any treatment was given. The approximately 90 discovery patients were divided at random into training and test sets in a 7:3 ratio. Thyroid tissue and blood T-cell repertoires from about six Graves' hyperthyroidism patients were also compared in the study. Following sampling, methimazole starting at 30 mg daily was given to hyperthyroidism patients, and high-dose intravenous methylprednisolone was given to ophthalmopathy patients. The paper reports TCR Vbeta CDR3 sequencing of over 130 peripheral blood samples: over 40 ophthalmopathy, 70 to 85 hyperthyroidism and around 17 progressor patients. To identify TCR V-J signatures that set the groups apart, the researchers used a discovery cohort of roughly 100 patients, made up of some 41 with Graves' ophthalmopathy and 57 with stable Graves' hyperthyroidism. Prospective prediction of ophthalmopathy was tested in an independent validation cohort consisting of 18 hyperthyroidism patients and approximately 16 patients who later progressed to ophthalmopathy.

Summary of the overall study and its limitations: In validation, the model predicted progression to ophthalmopathy with just under 71% sensitivity and 72% to 85% specificity, a median of approximately 6.7 months before onset. Most expanded thyroid clonotypes (frequency above 0.001) were also found in blood, which suggests that blood repertoires may mirror thyroid immune responses. No statistical method was used to fix the sample size in advance, and group allocation was not hidden from the investigators. Ophthalmopathy was separated from stable hyperthyroidism by a 13 V-J signature model, with roughly 88% sensitivity and just over 81% specificity obtained in cross-validation and 80%/75% obtained in testing.

The rearrangement combines TRBV7-9 with TRBJ1-1, with an unclear D gene assignment. This clonotype was sampled from a man in his fifties with Graves' hyperthyroidism. Material for sequencing was blood. The DNA sequence is TGTGCCAGCAGCTTAGCAGAGAGTTCGAACACTGAAGCTTTCTTT. Its amino acids are CASSLAESSNTEAFF.